The 27 T cell receptor beta chains in this list originate from one sample, sequenced in a study of T cell responses to AZD1222 COVID-19 vaccine. Profiling relied on immunoSEQ multiplex PCR, and the TCRdb table lists in-frame clones only, not all of them. Here the sample spans around 160,000 clones, 88% being singletons. The starting material was peripheral blood, obtained on day 0 of AZD1222 vaccination. These receptors came from an adult in good health.

This clone occurred once. The genes are TRBV5-8 and TRBJ1-1; D possibly corresponds to TRBD1 (5 bases). The CDR3 is 12 amino acids. V shed 1 base and J shed 9 bases, with 10 bases lying between them. Germline V gene sequence: CDR1 SGHTS, CDR2 YDEGEE. The CDR3 reads CASSLPGVQAFF. DNA of the CDR3: TGTGCCAGCAGCTTGCCGGGGGTTCAAGCTTTCTTT.

The chain joins TRBV30 to TRBJ2-5; 12 bases fit TRBD2. The CDR3 runs 19 residues. J gave up 1 base and V 0 bases, and 12 bases lay outside the gene matches. Looked up from germline, CDR1 is GTSNPN and CDR2 is SVGIG (reference sequence). In DNA, the CDR3 is TGTGCCTGGAGTGTACGCCTAGCGGGGGGGCCAAGGGCCCAAGAGACCCAGTACTTC. Amino acids: CAWSVRLAGGPRAQETQYF.

V gene TRBV7-2 combines with J gene TRBJ2-1; 12 bases are shared with TRBD2. Germline values: CDR1 SGHTA, CDR2 FQGNSA. Trimming removed 1 base from V and 8 bases from J; junction bases left unmatched: 6. The CDR3 contains 16 residues. CDR3 protein: CASSLGLAGGIDEQFF. In DNA form, the CDR3 reads TGTGCCAGCAGCTTAGGGCTAGCGGGGGGGATCGATGAGCAGTTCTTC.

The chain combines TRBV30 with TRBJ1-1; a weak D match, TRBD1 (6 bases). Trimming removed 3 bases from V and 2 bases from J, with 19 bases in between. In germline, CDR1 is GTSNPN, CDR2 SVGIG (reference sequence). The CDR3 is made up of 16 amino acids. The CDR3 DNA reads TGTGCCTGGAGCGGGGGGTGGGGACATTTCAACACTGAAGCTTTCTTT. Translated, it gives CAWSGGWGHFNTEAFF.

V gene TRBV5-4 combines with J gene TRBJ2-3; D is undetermined. Between the trimmed V and J ends, which lost 4 bases and 0 bases, there was a span of 12 bases. Germline V CDR1 and CDR2: SGHNT, YYREEE (reference sequence). The CDR3 runs to 15 residues. The CDR3 loop reads CASSPGRASTDTQYF. DNA of the CDR3: TGTGCCAGCAGCCCCGGACGGGCTAGCACAGATACGCAGTATTTT.

The chain recombines TRBV11-1 with TRBJ1-4, with a tentative D call TRBD1 (6 bases). Germline V lookup: CDR1 SGHAT, CDR2 FQDESV (reference sequence). This CDR3 contains 14 residues. The V end was cut by 3 bases, the J end by 5 bases, with 10 bases between. The CDR3: CASSFRQGNEKLFF. Written as DNA, the CDR3 is TGTGCCAGCAGCTTTCGCCAGGGGAATGAAAAACTGTTTTTT.

The J gene is TRBJ1-2, the V gene TRBV5-4; D not certain. Germline loops: CDR1 SGHNT, CDR2 YYREEE (reference sequence). V dropped 0 bases and J dropped 8 bases, with 17 bases sitting between them. This CDR3 has 15 amino acids. The CDR3 spells CASSLGATRALGYTF. Here the CDR3 DNA reads TGTGCCAGCAGCTTGGGCGCAACGCGGGCGCTAGGCTACACCTTC.

The rearrangement joins TRBV27 to TRBJ2-7, with 8 bases that match TRBD2. V shed 6 bases, J shed 7 bases, and the junction held 20 bases outside the gene matches. The CDR3 has 17 residues. Germline loops: CDR1 MNHEY, CDR2 SMNVEV (reference sequence). CDR3 bases: TGTGCCAGCAGCCGAACCCCTCCGCTAGCGGGTCAGGATGAGCAGTACTTC. Translated, it gives CASSRTPPLAGQDEQYF.

The V gene is TRBV6-5, the J gene TRBJ1-2, with D perhaps matching TRBD1 (5 bases). Per the germline V gene, CDR1 is MNHEY and CDR2 is SVGAGI. V dropped 6 bases and J dropped 8 bases, with 22 bases sitting between them. This CDR3 is 15 amino acids long. CDR3 region: CASSSPGDLIQGYTF. DNA for the CDR3: TGTGCCAGCAGCAGTCCCGGGGACTTGATACAGGGCTACACCTTC.

This chain joins TRBV29-1 and TRBJ1-2; tentatively, D is TRBD1 (5 bases). There are 12 residues in the CDR3. The V gene lost 4 bases and the J gene lost 4 bases, with 10 bases spanning the gap. The germline CDR1 and CDR2 sequences are SQVTM and ANQGSEA. CDR3 amino acids: CSVATDSYGYTF. CDR3 nucleotide sequence: TGCAGCGTTGCGACAGACAGCTATGGCTACACCTTC.

V usage is TRBV5-6 and J usage is TRBJ1-2, with D unresolved. The CDR3 is made up of 11 amino acids. Germline V gene sequence: CDR1 SGHDT, CDR2 YYEEEE. The V end lost 5 bases, the J end lost 3 bases, and 5 bases lay between the germline ends. The CDR3 DNA reads TGTGCCAGCAGTTCGGACTATGGCTACACCTTC. It codes for CASSSDYGYTF.

The CDR3 is CASSWTTDRLNEQFF. DNA of the CDR3: TGTGCCAGCAGCTGGACGACCGACAGGCTCAATGAGCAGTTCTTC. This sequence joins TRBV11-2 and TRBJ2-1; perhaps TRBD1 as D (6 bases). V lost 4 bases, J lost 6 bases, and 16 bases lay in between. The germline V gene encodes CDR1 SGHAT and CDR2 FQNNGV. The CDR3 contains 15 residues.

This clone was counted only a few times. The rearrangement uses TRBV19 and TRBJ2-5, with D perhaps given as TRBD1 or TRBD2 (5 bases each). The germline V and J ends were trimmed by 6 bases and 3 bases, with 23 bases remaining between them. The CDR3 extends over 17 amino acids. Germline CDR1 is LNHDA and CDR2 is SQIVND (reference sequence). Written as DNA, the CDR3 is TGTGCCAGTAGCTCTCAGGGTCGTGGGAGACGGAAAGAGACCCAGTACTTC. Its translation is CASSSQGRGRRKETQYF.

V gene TRBV6-5 combines with J gene TRBJ1-1; 7 bases match TRBD1. The CDR3 contains 16 residues. V lost 0 bases and J lost 5; bases outside the gene matches: 9. Germline CDR1 and CDR2: MNHEY and SVGAGI. The CDR3 spells CASSYSVRGLGTEAFF. For the CDR3, the DNA is TGTGCCAGCAGTTACTCTGTAAGGGGGCTGGGAACTGAAGCTTTCTTT.

This clone has just a few counts. V and J are TRBV6-5 and TRBJ1-6; D is unresolved. V lost 4 bases and J lost 7, with 14 bases in between. CDR1 is MNHEY and CDR2 is SVGAGI in the germline V gene. The CDR3 sequence is 15 residues long. CDR3 sequence (DNA): TGTGCCAGCAGTTTAGGAGGGATGAGAAATTCACCCCTCCACTTT. This codes for CASSLGGMRNSPLHF.

The genes are TRBV7-9 and TRBJ2-7, with D perhaps TRBD1 or TRBD2 (5 bases each). V was cut by 5 bases and J by 3 bases, with 8 bases left in between. The CDR3 consists of 12 residues. Per germline, CDR1 SEHNR and CDR2 FQNEAQ (reference sequence). The CDR3 loop reads CASSRDVYEQYF. The CDR3 DNA sequence: TGTGCCAGCAGCCGGGACGTCTACGAGCAGTACTTC.

The chain joins TRBV7-2 to TRBJ2-7, with D maybe TRBD1 (6 bases). CDR3 length: 15 residues. Germline V gene sequence: CDR1 SGHTA, CDR2 FQGNSA. Trimming removed 6 bases at V and 2 bases at J, with 17 bases between. This CDR3 reads CASRVGQQMAYEQYF. The CDR3, as DNA: TGTGCCAGCAGGGTAGGACAGCAAATGGCCTACGAGCAGTACTTC. Full variable domain (rest looked up from reference TRBV7-2 and TRBJ2-7): GAGVSQSPSNKVTEKGKDVELRCDPISGHTALYWYRQSLGQGLEFLIYFQGNSAPDKSGLPSDRFSAERTGGSVSTLTIQRTQQEDSAVYLCASRVGQQMAYEQYFGPGTRLTVT.

The V gene is TRBV18, the J gene TRBJ1-3; D gene uncertain. The germline CDR1 and CDR2 sequences are KGHSH and LQKENI. The CDR3 has 17 residues. V lost 0 bases, J lost 1 base, and 13 bases lay in between. As DNA, the CDR3 is TGTGCCAGCTCACCACCCCGCCCGGTCGGGTCTGGAAACACCATATATTTT. It specifies CASSPPRPVGSGNTIYF.

In its sample, this clone is medium-sized. The CDR3 spells CASSLMGQGFQETQYF. In DNA form, the CDR3 reads TGTGCCAGCAGCTTAATGGGACAGGGTTTCCAAGAGACCCAGTACTTC. V and J are TRBV7-3 and TRBJ2-5, with TRBD1 matching over 9 bases. V was clipped by 1 base and J by 1 base; unmatched bases: 4. This CDR3 spans 16 amino acids. CDR1 is SGHTA, CDR2 FQGTGA, per germline. The variable domain in full, completed from reference TRBV7-3 and TRBJ2-5, reads GAGVSQTPSNKVTEKGKYVELRCDPISGHTALYWYRQSLGQGPEFLIYFQGTGAADDSGLPNDRFFAVRPEGSVSTLKIQRTERGDSAVYLCASSLMGQGFQETQYFGPGTRLLVL.

This sequence joins TRBV5-1 and TRBJ1-6; D is undetermined. Germline lookup yields CDR1 SGHRS and CDR2 YFSETQ. This CDR3 contains 15 residues. V was trimmed by 0 bases and J by 9 bases, leaving 13 bases between them. CDR3 sequence: CASSLVPSTGSPLHF. CDR3 sequence (DNA): TGCGCCAGCAGCTTGGTGCCGTCGACGGGTTCACCCCTCCACTTT.

This clone occurred once. The chain carries TRBV7-2 and TRBJ1-2; maybe TRBD1 (6 bases). The germline gives CDR1 SGHTA, CDR2 FQGNSA. The CDR3 covers 15 residues. V dropped 5 bases and J dropped 2 bases, with 15 bases sitting between them. CDR3 residues: CASSARTELNYGYTF. The DNA for the CDR3 is TGTGCCAGCAGCGCTCGGACAGAACTAAACTATGGCTACACCTTC.

As regards this clone: Germline and junction disagree at one end, which may indicate a read error. This sequence joins TRBV7-2 and TRBJ1-2; TRBD1 might be the D (6 bases). The germline gives CDR1 SGHTA, CDR2 FQGNSA. This CDR3 has 15 amino acids. The CDR3 DNA reads TGTGCCAGTAGCTTAGGGCCGGACAGTAACTATGGCTACACCTTC. Encoded protein: CASSLGPDSNYGYTF.

As for this clone: Compared with germline, one end of the junction differs, possibly owing to a read error. The V gene is TRBV7-9, the J gene TRBJ2-7, with D tentatively TRBD2 (6 bases). The CDR3 length is 13 residues. Germline CDR1 and CDR2: SEHNR and FQNEAQ (reference sequence). CDR3 residues: CASSLVGSGGIDF. DNA of the CDR3: TGTGCCAGCAGCTTAGTTGGCTCCGGCGGGATAGACTTC.

The CDR3 DNA reads TGTGCCAGCAGCCCGAGAGCGGACAGTAGCAATCAGCCCCAGCATTTT. Its translation: CASSPRADSSNQPQHF. The V call is TRBV11-2, the J call TRBJ1-5, with D perhaps matching TRBD1 (6 bases). Germline CDR1 is SGHAT and CDR2 is FQNNGV. V was cut by 5 bases and J by 0 bases, with 14 bases left in between. The CDR3 spans 16 residues.

V gene TRBV27 combines with J gene TRBJ1-2, with 7 nucleotides matching TRBD1. Germline V lookup: CDR1 MNHEY, CDR2 SMNVEV (reference sequence). Trimming took 4 bases from V and 0 from J; bases not matched to a gene: 2. This CDR3 is 14 amino acids long. Here the CDR3 DNA reads TGTGCCAGCAGTTACAGGGGCGCTAACTATGGCTACACCTTC. The encoded protein is CASSYRGANYGYTF.

With respect to this clone: Different DNA sequences within this sample yield the same CDR3. The chain couples TRBV18 to TRBJ2-2; D remains unclear. Per germline, CDR1 KGHSH and CDR2 LQKENI. This CDR3 comprises 13 residues. V was shortened by 0 bases and J by 5 bases, with 4 bases between the two germline ends. This CDR3 reads CASSPPGTGELFF. DNA for the CDR3: TGTGCCAGCTCACCACCGGGAACCGGGGAGCTGTTTTTT.

The V gene is TRBV14, the J gene TRBJ1-1, with a tentative D call TRBD1 (6 bases). The V end lost 4 bases, the J end lost 7 bases, and 13 bases lay between the germline ends. Per germline, CDR1 SGHDN and CDR2 FVKESK. The CDR3 length is 13 residues. Here the CDR3 DNA reads TGTGCCAGCAGCCGCCGACAGGTTGATGAAGCTTTCTTT. Its translation: CASSRRQVDEAFF.